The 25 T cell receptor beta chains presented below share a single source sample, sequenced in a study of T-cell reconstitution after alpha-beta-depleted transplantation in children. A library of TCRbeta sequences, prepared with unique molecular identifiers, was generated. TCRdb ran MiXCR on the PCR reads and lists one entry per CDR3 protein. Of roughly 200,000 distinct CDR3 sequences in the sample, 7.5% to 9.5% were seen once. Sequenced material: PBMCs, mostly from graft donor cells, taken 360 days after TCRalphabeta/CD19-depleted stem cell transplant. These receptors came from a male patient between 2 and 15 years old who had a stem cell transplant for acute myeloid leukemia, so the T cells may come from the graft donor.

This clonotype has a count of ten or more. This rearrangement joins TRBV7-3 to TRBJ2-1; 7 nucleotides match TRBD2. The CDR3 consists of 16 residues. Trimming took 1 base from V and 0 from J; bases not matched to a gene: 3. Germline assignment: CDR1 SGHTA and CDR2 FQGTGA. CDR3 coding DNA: TGTGCCAGCAGCTTAAGCAGCGGGGACTCCTACAATGAGCAGTTCTTC. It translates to CASSLSSGDSYNEQFF.

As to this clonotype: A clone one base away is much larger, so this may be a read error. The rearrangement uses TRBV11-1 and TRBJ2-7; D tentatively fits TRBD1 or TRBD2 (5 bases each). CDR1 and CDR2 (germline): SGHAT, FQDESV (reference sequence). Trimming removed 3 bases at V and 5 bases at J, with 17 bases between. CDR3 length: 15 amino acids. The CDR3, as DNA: TGTGCCAGCAGCTTTAGGGACCATTCTTCCAACGAGCAGTACTTC. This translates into CASSFRDHSSNEQYF.

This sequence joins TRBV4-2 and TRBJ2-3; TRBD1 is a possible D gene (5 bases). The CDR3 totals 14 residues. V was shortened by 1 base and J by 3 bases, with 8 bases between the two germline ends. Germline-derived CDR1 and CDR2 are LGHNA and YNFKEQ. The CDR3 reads CASSQGGATDTQYF. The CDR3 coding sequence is TGTGCCAGCAGCCAAGGGGGCGCTACAGATACGCAGTATTTT.

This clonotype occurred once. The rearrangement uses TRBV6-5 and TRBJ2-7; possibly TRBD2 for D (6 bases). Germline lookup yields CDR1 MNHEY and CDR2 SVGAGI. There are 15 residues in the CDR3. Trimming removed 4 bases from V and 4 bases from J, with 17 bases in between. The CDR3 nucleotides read TGTGCCAGCAGTTTCGGGACTGAGAATCAATACGAGCAGTACTTC. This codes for CASSFGTENQYEQYF.

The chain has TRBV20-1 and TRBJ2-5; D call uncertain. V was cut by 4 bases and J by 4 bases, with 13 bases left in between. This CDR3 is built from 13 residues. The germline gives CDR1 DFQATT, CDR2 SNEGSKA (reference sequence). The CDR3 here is CSATRAGLETQYF. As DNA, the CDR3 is TGCAGTGCTACCCGGGCAGGTTTAGAGACCCAGTACTTC.

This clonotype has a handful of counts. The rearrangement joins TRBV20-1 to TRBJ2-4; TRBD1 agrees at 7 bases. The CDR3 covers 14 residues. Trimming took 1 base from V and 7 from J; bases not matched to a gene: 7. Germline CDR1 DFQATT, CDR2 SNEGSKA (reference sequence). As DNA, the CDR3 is TGCAGTGCTAGAGGGGCAGGGGGAAAGAACATTCAGTACTTC. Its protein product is CSARGAGGKNIQYF.

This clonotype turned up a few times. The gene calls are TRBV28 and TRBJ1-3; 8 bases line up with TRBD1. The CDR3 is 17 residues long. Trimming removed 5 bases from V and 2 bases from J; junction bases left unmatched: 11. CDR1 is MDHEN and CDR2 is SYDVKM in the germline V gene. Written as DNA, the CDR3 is TGTGCCAGCAGTCGCGTCGGACAGGGATCCCCTGGAAACACCATATATTTT. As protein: CASSRVGQGSPGNTIYF.

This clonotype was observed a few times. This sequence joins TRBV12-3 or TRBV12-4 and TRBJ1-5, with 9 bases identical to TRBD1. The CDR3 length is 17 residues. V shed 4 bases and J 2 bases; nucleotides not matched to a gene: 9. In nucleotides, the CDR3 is TGTGCCAGCAGTTCCCTGCGACAGGGGGTAGGCAATCAGCCCCAGCATTTT. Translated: CASSSLRQGVGNQPQHF.

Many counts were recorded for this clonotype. The CDR3 spells CASSFRGGPETQYF. Written as DNA, the CDR3 is TGTGCCAGCAGCTTTCGGGGGGGCCCAGAGACCCAGTACTTC. The chain couples TRBV5-5 to TRBJ2-5; 8 bases map to TRBD2. Germline CDR1 and CDR2: SGHKS and YYEKEE (reference sequence). The CDR3 contains 14 residues. V gave up 2 bases and J gave up 4 bases; unmatched junction bases: 4.

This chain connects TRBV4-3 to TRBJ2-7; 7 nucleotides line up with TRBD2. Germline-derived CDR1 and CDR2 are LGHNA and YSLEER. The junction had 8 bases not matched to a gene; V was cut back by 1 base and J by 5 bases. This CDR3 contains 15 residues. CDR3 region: CASSQGGGLGNEQYF. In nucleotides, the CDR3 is TGCGCCAGCAGCCAAGGTGGCGGACTAGGGAACGAGCAGTACTTC.

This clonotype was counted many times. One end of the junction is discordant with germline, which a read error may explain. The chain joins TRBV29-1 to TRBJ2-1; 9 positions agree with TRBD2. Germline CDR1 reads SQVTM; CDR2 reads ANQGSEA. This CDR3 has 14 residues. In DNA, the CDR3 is TGCAGCGTTCGTAGCGGGAGCTCCTACAATGCGCAGTTCTTC. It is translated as CSVRSGSSYNAQFF.

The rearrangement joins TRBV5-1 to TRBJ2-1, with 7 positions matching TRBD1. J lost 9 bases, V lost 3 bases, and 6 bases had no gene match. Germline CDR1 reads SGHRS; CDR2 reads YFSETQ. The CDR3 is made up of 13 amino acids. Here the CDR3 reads CASSSTGLGEQFF. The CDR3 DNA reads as TGCGCCAGCAGCTCGACAGGGTTAGGTGAGCAGTTCTTC.

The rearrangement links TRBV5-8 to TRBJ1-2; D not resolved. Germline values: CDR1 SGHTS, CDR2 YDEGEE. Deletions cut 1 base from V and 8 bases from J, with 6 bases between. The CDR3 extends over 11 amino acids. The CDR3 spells CASSLNAGYTF. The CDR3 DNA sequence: TGTGCCAGCAGCTTGAATGCCGGCTACACCTTC.

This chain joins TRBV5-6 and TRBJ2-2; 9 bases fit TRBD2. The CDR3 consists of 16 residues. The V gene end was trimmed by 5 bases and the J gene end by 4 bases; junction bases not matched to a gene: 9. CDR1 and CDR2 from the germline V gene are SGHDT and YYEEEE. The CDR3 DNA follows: TGTGCCAGCAGTCCTCTAGCGGGAATTGGCACCGGGGAGCTGTTTTTT. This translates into CASSPLAGIGTGELFF.

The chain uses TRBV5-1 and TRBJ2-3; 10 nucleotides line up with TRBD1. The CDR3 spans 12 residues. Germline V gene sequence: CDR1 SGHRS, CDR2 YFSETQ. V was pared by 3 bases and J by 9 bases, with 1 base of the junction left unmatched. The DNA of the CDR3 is TGCGCCAGCAGCTGGACAGGGGGAACGCAGTATTTT. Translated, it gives CASSWTGGTQYF.

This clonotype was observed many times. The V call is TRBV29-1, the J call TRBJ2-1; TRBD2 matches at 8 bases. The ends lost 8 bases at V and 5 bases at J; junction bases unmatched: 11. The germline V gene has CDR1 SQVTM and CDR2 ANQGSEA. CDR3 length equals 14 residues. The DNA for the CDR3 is TGCAGCCTTTTTCGACTAGCGAATGACAATGAGCAGTTCTTC. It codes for CSLFRLANDNEQFF.

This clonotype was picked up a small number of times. The CDR3 here is CASSGAGGWGQPQHF. CDR3 DNA: TGTGCCAGCAGCGGTGCAGGGGGCTGGGGACAGCCCCAGCATTTT. The chain is built from TRBV3-1 and TRBJ1-5; TRBD1 matches at 8 bases. The V gene's germline CDR1 is LGHDT and CDR2 YNNKEL (reference sequence). This CDR3 has 15 residues. The J segment lost 7 bases and the V segment lost 5 bases, leaving 10 bases of the junction unmatched. The full variable domain, its missing parts supplied by reference TRBV3-1 and TRBJ1-5, is DTAVSQTPKYLVTQMGNDKSIKCEQNLGHDTMYWYKQDSKKFLKIMFSYNNKELIINETVPNRFSPKSPDKAHLNLHINSLELGDSAVYFCASSGAGGWGQPQHFGDGTRLSIL.

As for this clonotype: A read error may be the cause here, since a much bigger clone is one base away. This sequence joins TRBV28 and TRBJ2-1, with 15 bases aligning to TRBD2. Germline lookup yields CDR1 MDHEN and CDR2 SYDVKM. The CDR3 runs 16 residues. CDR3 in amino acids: CSSTLGGTSGRSQQFF. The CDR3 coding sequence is TGTTCCAGCACTCTGGGGGGGACTAGCGGGAGGTCCCAGCAGTTCTTC.

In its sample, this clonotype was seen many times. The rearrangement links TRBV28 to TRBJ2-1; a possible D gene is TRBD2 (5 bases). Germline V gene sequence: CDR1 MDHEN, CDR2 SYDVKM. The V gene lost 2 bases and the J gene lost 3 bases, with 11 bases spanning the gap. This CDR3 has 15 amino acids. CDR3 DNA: TGTGCCAGCAGTTTAAACCCGGGGATCTACAATGAGCAGTTCTTC. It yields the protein CASSLNPGIYNEQFF.

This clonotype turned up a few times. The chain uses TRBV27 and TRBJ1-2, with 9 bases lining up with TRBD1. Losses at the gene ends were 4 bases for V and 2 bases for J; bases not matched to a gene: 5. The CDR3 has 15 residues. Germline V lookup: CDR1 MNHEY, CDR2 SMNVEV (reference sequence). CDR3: CASSSWTGVNYGYTF. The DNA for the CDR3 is TGTGCCAGCAGTTCATGGACAGGGGTGAACTATGGCTACACCTTC.

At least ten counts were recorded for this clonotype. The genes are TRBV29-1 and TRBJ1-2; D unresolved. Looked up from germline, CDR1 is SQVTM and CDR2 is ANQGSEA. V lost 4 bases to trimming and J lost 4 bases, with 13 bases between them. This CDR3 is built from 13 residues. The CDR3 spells CSVAPDGSYGYTF. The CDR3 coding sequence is TGCAGCGTTGCCCCTGACGGGTCCTATGGCTACACCTTC.

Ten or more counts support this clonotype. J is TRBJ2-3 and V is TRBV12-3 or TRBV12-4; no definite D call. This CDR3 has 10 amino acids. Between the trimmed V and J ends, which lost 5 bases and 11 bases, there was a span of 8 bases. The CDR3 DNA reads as TGTGCCAGCAGTGGTCTAATGCAGTATTTT. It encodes CASSGLMQYF.

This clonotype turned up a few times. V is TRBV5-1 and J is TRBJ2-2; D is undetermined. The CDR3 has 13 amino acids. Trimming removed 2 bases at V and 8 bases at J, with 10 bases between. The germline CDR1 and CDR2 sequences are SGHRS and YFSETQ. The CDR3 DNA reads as TGCGCCAGCAGCTTACCTACCATAGGGGAGCTGTTTTTT. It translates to CASSLPTIGELFF. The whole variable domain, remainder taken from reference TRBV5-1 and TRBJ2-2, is KAGVTQTPRYLIKTRGQQVTLSCSPISGHRSVSWYQQTPGQGLQFLFEYFSETQRNKGNFPGRFSGRQFSNSRSEMNVSTLELGDSALYLCASSLPTIGELFFGEGSRLTVL.

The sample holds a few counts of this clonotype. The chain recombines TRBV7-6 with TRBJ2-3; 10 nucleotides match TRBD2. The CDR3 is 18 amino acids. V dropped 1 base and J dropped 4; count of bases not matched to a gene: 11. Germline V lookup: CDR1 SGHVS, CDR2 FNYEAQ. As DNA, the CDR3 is TGTGCCAGCAGCTTAGTAGTTCGGTCTAGCGGGAGCCCAGATACGCAGTATTTT. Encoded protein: CASSLVVRSSGSPDTQYF.

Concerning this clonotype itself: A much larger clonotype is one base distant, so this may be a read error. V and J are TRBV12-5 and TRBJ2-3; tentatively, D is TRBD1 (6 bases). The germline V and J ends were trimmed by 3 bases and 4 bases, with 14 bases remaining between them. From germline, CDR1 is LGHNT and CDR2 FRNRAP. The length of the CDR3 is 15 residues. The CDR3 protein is CASGLETGGPDTQYF. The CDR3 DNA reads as TGTGCTAGTGGTTTAGAGACAGGCGGCCCAGATACGCAGTATTTT.